This entry lists 2 T cell receptor beta chains sequenced from one sample in a study of T-cell memory formation after mild COVID-19. MiXCR, applied by TCRdb to the 5' RACE reads, yields one record per CDR3 protein. The table shows nearly 350,000 distinct CDR3 sequences, with under 15% occurring only once. The sample was PBMCs or a T cell subset sorted from them (not recorded which). Source of these receptors: a man between 18 and 29 years old who had mild COVID-19 (a few samples of this study predate the infection). Cell type and time point are not known.

V and J are TRBV7-9 and TRBJ1-1; maybe TRBD1 (5 bases). The V gene's germline CDR1 is SEHNR and CDR2 FQNEAQ (reference sequence). V shed 5 bases and J shed 1 base, with 14 bases lying between them. This CDR3 comprises 15 residues. CDR3 in amino acids: CASSLEMGGNTEAFF. The CDR3 nucleotides read TGTGCCAGCAGCCTTGAGATGGGGGGGAACACTGAAGCTTTCTTT. The full variable domain, rest sourced from reference TRBV7-9 and TRBJ1-1, is DTGVSQNPRHKITKRGQNVTFRCDPISEHNRLYWYRQTLGQGPEFLTYFQNEAQLEKSRLLSDRFSAERPKGSFSTLEIQRTEQGDSAMYLCASSLEMGGNTEAFFGQGTRLTVV.

This clonotype has just a few counts. V and J are TRBV20-1 and TRBJ1-5; D is ambiguous. Germline loops: CDR1 DFQATT, CDR2 SNEGSKA (reference sequence). This CDR3 is built from 15 residues. V was trimmed by 4 bases and J by 3 bases, leaving 16 bases between them. The CDR3 DNA reads as TGCAGTGCTAATCTCCCACGGGTCCCCAATCAGCCCCAGCATTTT. Encoded protein: CSANLPRVPNQPQHF.